The 13 T cell receptor beta chains reported below all come from one sample, sequenced in a study of cytomegalovirus exposure and HLA in healthy donors. Measured with immunoSEQ multiplex PCR; TCRdb has only the in-frame clones, and not every one. Of under 150,000 clones in the sample, over 85% were seen once. Sequences were obtained from PBMCs. The receptors were gathered from a young woman in good health and CMV-seronegative.

The V and J genes are TRBV10-3 and TRBJ1-1; no reliable D call. CDR3 length equals 13 residues. The V gene lost 6 bases and the J gene lost 0 bases, with 8 bases spanning the gap. CDR1 ENHRY and CDR2 SYGVKD come from the germline V gene. The CDR3 protein is CAISETVNTEAFF. The DNA of the CDR3 is TGTGCCATCAGCGAGACGGTGAACACTGAAGCTTTCTTT.

This clone was counted once. The chain recombines TRBV7-3 with TRBJ2-1; D gene uncertain. CDR1 and CDR2 from the germline V gene are SGHTA and FQGTGA. V was trimmed by 0 bases and J by 1 base, leaving 7 bases between them. The CDR3 loop spans 15 amino acids. CDR3 DNA sequence: TGTGCCAGCAGCTTAACAACCGGTTCCTACAATGAGCAGTTCTTC. Its translation is CASSLTTGSYNEQFF.

The chain uses TRBV5-4 and TRBJ1-1; unclear D gene. The CDR3 runs 13 residues. The germline CDR1 and CDR2 sequences are SGHNT and YYREEE (reference sequence). V was pared by 0 bases and J by 1 base, with 4 bases between. The CDR3 DNA follows: TGTGCCAGCAGCTTGGACAGGAACACTGAAGCTTTCTTT. Protein: CASSLDRNTEAFF.

The chain has TRBV13 and TRBJ1-1; 9 bases align to TRBD1. Losses at the gene ends were 5 bases for V and 1 base for J; bases not matched to a gene: 11. Looked up from germline, CDR1 is PRHDT and CDR2 is FYEKMQ (reference sequence). The CDR3 consists of 17 residues. CDR3 sequence reads: CASSPDGQGLGNTEAFF. In nucleotides, the CDR3 is TGTGCCAGCAGCCCAGACGGACAGGGGTTGGGGAACACTGAAGCTTTCTTT.

V is TRBV27 and J is TRBJ1-5; 7 nucleotides agree with TRBD1. CDR3 length: 17 residues. Germline loops: CDR1 MNHEY, CDR2 SMNVEV (reference sequence). Trimming at V came to 6 bases and at J to 0 bases, leaving 11 bases not matched to a gene. CDR3 bases: TGTGCCAGCAGACCGAGACAGGGTGTTAGTAGCAATCAGCCCCAGCATTTT. Amino acids: CASRPRQGVSSNQPQHF.

Here the CDR3 DNA reads TGTGCCACCGGATCCACCACTCAGGGGGCGGATGGCTACACCTTC. The encoded protein is CATGSTTQGADGYTF. The chain joins TRBV10-3 to TRBJ1-2; 8 bases are shared with TRBD1. The CDR3 extends over 15 amino acids. Per germline, CDR1 ENHRY and CDR2 SYGVKD. Trimming took 10 bases from V and 6 from J; bases not matched to a gene: 16.

The V gene is TRBV5-5, the J gene TRBJ2-3; 7 bases agree with TRBD1. Looked up from germline, CDR1 is SGHKS and CDR2 is YYEKEE (reference sequence). V lost 1 base, J lost 8 bases, and 13 bases stayed unmatched. The CDR3 has 16 residues. The CDR3 sequence is CASSLIGPGGSGTQYF. The CDR3 coding sequence is TGTGCCAGCAGCTTGATCGGGCCAGGGGGATCTGGTACGCAGTATTTT.

The CDR3 reads CASSDRGDSNSGNTIYF. DNA for the CDR3: TGTGCCAGCAGCGACAGGGGGGACAGTAACTCTGGAAACACCATATATTTT. This chain uses TRBV9 with TRBJ1-3; TRBD1 matches 8 bases. The trim removed 3 bases at V and 0 bases at J, leaving 8 bases unmatched. There are 17 residues in the CDR3. The germline V gene has CDR1 SGDLS and CDR2 YYNGEE.

This clone was recorded once. This chain links TRBV19 with TRBJ1-5; possible D gene TRBD1, 5 bases. Germline V gene data show CDR1 as LNHDA and CDR2 as SQIVND (reference sequence). The CDR3 totals 13 residues. V was cut by 6 bases and J by 5 bases, with 11 bases left in between. CDR3 protein: CASSQGRDQPQHF. The CDR3 DNA is TGTGCCAGTAGCCAGGGTCGGGATCAGCCCCAGCATTTT.

V is TRBV5-1 and J is TRBJ2-7; 7 nucleotides line up with TRBD1. The CDR3 spans 13 residues. Germline lookup yields CDR1 SGHRS and CDR2 YFSETQ. The junction had 8 bases not matched to a gene; V was cut back by 5 bases and J by 6 bases. The CDR3 coding sequence is TGCGCCAGCAGGCGACAGGGTGGGTCCGAGCAGTACTTC. It specifies CASRRQGGSEQYF. Full variable domain (outside the CDR3, taken from reference TRBV5-1 and TRBJ2-7): KAGVTQTPRYLIKTRGQQVTLSCSPISGHRSVSWYQQTPGQGLQFLFEYFSETQRNKGNFPGRFSGRQFSNSRSEMNVSTLELGDSALYLCASRRQGGSEQYFGPGTRLTVT.

This chain connects TRBV19 to TRBJ2-5; 11 nucleotides line up with TRBD2. CDR1 LNHDA and CDR2 SQIVND come from the germline V gene (reference sequence). The CDR3 loop spans 16 amino acids. Trimming cost V 3 bases and J 7 bases; bases outside gene matches: 10. The CDR3 sequence is CASSIGSGGAFGTQYF. The CDR3 nucleotides are TGTGCCAGTAGTATTGGTAGCGGGGGGGCCTTCGGGACCCAGTACTTC.

A single count supports this clone. The chain links TRBV18 to TRBJ2-2; 12 bases are shared with TRBD1. Germline lookup yields CDR1 KGHSH and CDR2 LQKENI. The CDR3 runs to 17 residues. Germline trimming cut 0 bases from V and 9 bases from J; bases unmatched to any gene: 8. The CDR3 sequence is CASSPPGQGAVFRELFF. In DNA, the CDR3 is TGTGCCAGCTCACCACCGGGACAGGGGGCTGTTTTCCGGGAGCTGTTTTTT.

In this sample, this clone turned up a few times. Other DNA sequences of this sample code for an identical CDR3. The rearrangement links TRBV5-6 to TRBJ2-5; 8 bases match TRBD2. Germline V gene sequence: CDR1 SGHDT, CDR2 YYEEEE. Trimming removed 1 base from V and 1 base from J; junction bases left unmatched: 3. The CDR3 runs to 15 residues. The CDR3 sequence: CASSLIGRGQETQYF. CDR3 sequence (DNA): TGTGCCAGCAGCTTGATCGGGAGGGGCCAAGAGACCCAGTACTTC.